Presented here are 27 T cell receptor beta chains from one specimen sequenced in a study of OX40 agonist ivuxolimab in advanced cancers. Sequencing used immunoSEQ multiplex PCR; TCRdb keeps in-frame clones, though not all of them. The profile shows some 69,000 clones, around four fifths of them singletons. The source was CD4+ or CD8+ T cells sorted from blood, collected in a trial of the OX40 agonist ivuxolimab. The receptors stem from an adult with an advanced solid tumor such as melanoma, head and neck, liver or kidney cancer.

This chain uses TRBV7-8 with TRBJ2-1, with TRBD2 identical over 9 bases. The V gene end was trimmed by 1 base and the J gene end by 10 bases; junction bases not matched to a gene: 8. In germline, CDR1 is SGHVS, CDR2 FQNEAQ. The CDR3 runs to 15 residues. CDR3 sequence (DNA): TGTGCCAGCAGCTTAGAACGGCGGGGGGGCCAAGAGCAGTTCTTC. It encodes CASSLERRGGQEQFF.

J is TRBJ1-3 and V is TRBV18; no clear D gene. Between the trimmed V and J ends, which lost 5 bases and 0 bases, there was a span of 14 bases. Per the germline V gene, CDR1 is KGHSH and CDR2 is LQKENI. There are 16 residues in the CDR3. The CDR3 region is CASSTRTEASGNTIYF. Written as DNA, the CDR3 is TGTGCCAGCTCAACTAGGACCGAGGCCTCTGGAAACACCATATATTTT.

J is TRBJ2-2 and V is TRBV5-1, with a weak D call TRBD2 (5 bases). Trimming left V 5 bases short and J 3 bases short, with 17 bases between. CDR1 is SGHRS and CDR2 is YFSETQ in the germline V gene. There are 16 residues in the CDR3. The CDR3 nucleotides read TGCGCCAGCAGGGGTCTGTGGCTAGCTGACACCGGGGAGCTGTTTTTT. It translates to CASRGLWLADTGELFF.

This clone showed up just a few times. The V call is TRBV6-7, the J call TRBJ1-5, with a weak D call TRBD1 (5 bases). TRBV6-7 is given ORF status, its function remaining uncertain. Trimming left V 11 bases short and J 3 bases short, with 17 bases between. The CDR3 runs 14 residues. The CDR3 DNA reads TGTGCCCTGGGGGGGAAGGTCAACAATCAGCCCCAGCATTTT. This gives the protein CALGGKVNNQPQHF.

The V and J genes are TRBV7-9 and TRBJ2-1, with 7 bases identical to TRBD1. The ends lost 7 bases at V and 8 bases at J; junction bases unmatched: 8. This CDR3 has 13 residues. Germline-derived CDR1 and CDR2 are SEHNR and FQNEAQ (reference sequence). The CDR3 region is CASTSDRADEQFF. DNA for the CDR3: TGTGCCAGCACCTCAGACAGGGCTGATGAGCAGTTCTTC.

The CDR3 DNA reads TGTGCCAGCAGCCTTCGGACAGGGGGCGCCGCAAACATTCAGTACTTC. Translation gives CASSLRTGGAANIQYF. This rearrangement joins TRBV28 to TRBJ2-4; 11 bases fit TRBD1. V lost 6 bases to trimming and J lost 6 bases; unmatched junction nucleotides: 10. Germline loops: CDR1 MDHEN, CDR2 SYDVKM. The CDR3 spans 16 residues.

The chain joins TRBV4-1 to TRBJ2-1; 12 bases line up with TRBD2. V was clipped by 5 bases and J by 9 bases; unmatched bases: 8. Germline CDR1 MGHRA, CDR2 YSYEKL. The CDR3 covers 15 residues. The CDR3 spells CASSFLAGGPGEQFF. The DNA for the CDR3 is TGCGCCAGCAGCTTCCTAGCGGGAGGGCCCGGTGAGCAGTTCTTC.

The CDR3 nucleotides read TGTGCCAGCAGTTTCGGGGCAGGATCTACTTTCCAAGAGACCCAGTACTTC. Amino acids: CASSFGAGSTFQETQYF. The J gene is TRBJ2-5, the V gene TRBV28; D tentatively reads TRBD1 or TRBD2 (5 bases each). The length of the CDR3 is 17 residues. Germline values: CDR1 MDHEN, CDR2 SYDVKM. V gave up 3 bases and J gave up 1 base, with 18 bases separating them. The complete variable domain, with remaining parts taken from reference TRBV28 and TRBJ2-5, reads DVKVTQSSRYLVKRTGEKVFLECVQDMDHENMFWYRQDPGLGLRLIYFSYDVKMKEKGDIPEGYSVSREKKERFSLILESASTNQTSMYLCASSFGAGSTFQETQYFGPGTRLLVL.

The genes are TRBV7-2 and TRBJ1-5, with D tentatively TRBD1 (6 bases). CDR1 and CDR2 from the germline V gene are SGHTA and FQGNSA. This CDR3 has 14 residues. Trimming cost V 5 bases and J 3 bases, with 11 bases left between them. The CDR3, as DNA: TGTGCCAGCAGCCCGGACAGCCTCAATCAGCCCCAGCATTTT. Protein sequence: CASSPDSLNQPQHF.

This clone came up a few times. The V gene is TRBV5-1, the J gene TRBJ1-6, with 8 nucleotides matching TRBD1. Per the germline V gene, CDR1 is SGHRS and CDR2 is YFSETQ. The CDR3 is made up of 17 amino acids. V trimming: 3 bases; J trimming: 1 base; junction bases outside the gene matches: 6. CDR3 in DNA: TGCGCCAGCAGCTCGCAGGGGGCGAGGTCCTATAATTCACCCCTCCACTTT. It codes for CASSSQGARSYNSPLHF.

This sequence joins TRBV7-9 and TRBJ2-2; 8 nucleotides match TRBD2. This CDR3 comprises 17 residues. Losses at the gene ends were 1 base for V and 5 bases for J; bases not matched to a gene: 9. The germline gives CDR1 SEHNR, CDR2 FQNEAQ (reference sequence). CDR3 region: CASSLGSGTRRTGELFF. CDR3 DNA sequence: TGTGCCAGCAGCTTAGGCTCCGGGACTAGAAGGACCGGGGAGCTGTTTTTT.

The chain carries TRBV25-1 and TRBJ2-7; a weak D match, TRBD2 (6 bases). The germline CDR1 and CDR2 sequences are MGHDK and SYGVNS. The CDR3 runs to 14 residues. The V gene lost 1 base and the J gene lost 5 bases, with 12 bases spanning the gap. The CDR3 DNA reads TGTGCCAGCAGTGAATGGGGACGGAGGGACGAGCAGTACTTC. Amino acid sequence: CASSEWGRRDEQYF.

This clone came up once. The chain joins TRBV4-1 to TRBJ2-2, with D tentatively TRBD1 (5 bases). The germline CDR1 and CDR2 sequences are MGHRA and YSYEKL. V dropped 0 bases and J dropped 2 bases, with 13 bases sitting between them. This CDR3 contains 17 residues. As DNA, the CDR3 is TGCGCCAGCAGCCAAGAATCTAGGGGATTAAACACCGGGGAGCTGTTTTTT. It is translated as CASSQESRGLNTGELFF.

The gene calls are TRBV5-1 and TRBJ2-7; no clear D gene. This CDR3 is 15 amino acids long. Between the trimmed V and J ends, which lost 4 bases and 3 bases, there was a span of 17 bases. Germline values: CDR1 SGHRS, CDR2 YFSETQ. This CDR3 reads CASSPGPETNYEQYF. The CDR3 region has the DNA TGCGCCAGCAGCCCCGGACCAGAAACCAACTACGAGCAGTACTTC.

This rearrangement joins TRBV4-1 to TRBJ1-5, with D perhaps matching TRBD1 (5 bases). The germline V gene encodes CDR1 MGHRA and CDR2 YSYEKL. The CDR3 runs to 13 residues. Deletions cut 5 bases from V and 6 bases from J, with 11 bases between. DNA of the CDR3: TGCGCCAGCAGCTACGAAGGGGTTCAGCCCCAGCATTTT. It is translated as CASSYEGVQPQHF.

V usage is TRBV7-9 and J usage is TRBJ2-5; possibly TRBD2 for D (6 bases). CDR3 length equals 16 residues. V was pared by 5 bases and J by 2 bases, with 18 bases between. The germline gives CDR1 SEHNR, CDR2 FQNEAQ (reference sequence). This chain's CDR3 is CASSATRDSPQETQYF. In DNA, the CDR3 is TGTGCCAGCAGCGCCACCCGGGACTCTCCTCAAGAGACCCAGTACTTC.

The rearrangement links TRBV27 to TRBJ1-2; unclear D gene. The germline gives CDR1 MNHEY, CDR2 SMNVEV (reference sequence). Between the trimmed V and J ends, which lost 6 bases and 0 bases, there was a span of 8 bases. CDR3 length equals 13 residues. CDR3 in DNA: TGTGCCAGCAGGAGGGCAGCTAACTATGGCTACACCTTC. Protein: CASRRAANYGYTF.

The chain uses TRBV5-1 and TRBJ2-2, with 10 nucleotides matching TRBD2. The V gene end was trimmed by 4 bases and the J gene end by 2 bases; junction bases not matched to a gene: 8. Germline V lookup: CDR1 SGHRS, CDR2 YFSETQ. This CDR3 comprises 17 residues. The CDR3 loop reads CASSQTPSGRNTGELFF. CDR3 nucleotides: TGCGCCAGCAGCCAAACGCCTAGCGGGAGAAACACCGGGGAGCTGTTTTTT.

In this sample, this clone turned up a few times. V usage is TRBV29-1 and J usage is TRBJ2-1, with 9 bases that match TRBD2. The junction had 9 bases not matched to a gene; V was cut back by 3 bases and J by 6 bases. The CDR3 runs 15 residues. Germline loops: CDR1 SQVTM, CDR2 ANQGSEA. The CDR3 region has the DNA TGCAGCGTTGACCCCGGACTAGCGCAAGTCAATGAGCAGTTCTTC. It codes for CSVDPGLAQVNEQFF.

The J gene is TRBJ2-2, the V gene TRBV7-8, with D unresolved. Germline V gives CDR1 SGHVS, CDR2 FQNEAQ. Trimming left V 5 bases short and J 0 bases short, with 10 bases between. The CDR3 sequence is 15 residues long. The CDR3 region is CASSPRASNTGELFF. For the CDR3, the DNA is TGTGCCAGCAGCCCACGGGCTTCGAACACCGGGGAGCTGTTTTTT. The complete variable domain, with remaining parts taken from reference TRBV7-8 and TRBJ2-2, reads GAGVSQSPRYKVAKRGQDVALRCDPISGHVSLFWYQQALGQGPEFLTYFQNEAQLDKSGLPSDRFFAERPEGSVSTLKIQRTQQEDSAVYLCASSPRASNTGELFFGEGSRLTVL.

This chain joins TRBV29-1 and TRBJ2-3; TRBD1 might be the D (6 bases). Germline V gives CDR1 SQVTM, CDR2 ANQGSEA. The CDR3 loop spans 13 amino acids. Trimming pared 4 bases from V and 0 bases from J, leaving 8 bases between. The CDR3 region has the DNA TGCAGCGTTGCAGGGGATAGCACAGATACGCAGTATTTT. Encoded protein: CSVAGDSTDTQYF.

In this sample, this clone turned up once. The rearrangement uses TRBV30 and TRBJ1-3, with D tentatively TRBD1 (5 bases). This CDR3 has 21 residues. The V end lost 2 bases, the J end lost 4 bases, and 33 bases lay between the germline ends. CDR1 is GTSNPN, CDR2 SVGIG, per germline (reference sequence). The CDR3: CAWSYDWVEGEGYNKGNTIYF. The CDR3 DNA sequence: TGTGCCTGGAGTTATGATTGGGTAGAAGGGGAAGGCTACAACAAGGGAAACACCATATATTTT.

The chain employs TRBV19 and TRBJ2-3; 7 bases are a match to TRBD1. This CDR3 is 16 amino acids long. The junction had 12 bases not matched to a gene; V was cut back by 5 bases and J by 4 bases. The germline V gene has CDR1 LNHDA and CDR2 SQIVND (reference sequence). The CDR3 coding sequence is TGTGCCAGTAGTCCAGGCGGCAGGGGGTGGGCAGATACGCAGTATTTT. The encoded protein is CASSPGGRGWADTQYF. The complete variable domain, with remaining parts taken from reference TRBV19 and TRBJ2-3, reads DGGITQSPKYLFRKEGQNVTLSCEQNLNHDAMYWYRQDPGQGLRLIYYSQIVNDFQKGDIAEGYSVSREKKESFPLTVTSAQKNPTAFYLCASSPGGRGWADTQYFGPGTRLTVL.

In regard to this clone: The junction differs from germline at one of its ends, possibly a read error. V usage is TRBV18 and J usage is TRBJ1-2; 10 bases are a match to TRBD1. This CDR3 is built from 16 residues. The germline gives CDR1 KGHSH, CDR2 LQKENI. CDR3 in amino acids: CASSPPGQGTNYGYTF. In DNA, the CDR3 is TGTGCCAGCTCTCCACCGGGACAGGGGACTAACTATGGCTACACCTTC. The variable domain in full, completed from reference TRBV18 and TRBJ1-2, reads NAGVMQNPRHLVRRRGQEARLRCSPMKGHSHVYWYRQLPEEGLKFMVYLQKENIIDESGMPKERFSAEFPKEGPSILRIQQVVRGDSAAYFCASSPPGQGTNYGYTFGSGTRLTVV.

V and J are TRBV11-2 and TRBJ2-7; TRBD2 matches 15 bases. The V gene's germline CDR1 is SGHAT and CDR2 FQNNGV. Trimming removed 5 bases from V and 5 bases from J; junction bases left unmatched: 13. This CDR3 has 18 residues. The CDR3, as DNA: TGTGCCAGCAGCCCCCGGACTAGCGGGAGGGCCCAGGGAAACGAGCAGTACTTC. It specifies CASSPRTSGRAQGNEQYF.

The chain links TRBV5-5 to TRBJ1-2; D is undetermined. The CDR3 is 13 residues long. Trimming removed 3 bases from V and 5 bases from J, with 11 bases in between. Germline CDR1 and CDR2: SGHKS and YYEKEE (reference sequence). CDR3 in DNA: TGTGCCAGCAGCTCCCTCTGGGCGTATGGCTACACCTTC. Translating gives CASSSLWAYGYTF.

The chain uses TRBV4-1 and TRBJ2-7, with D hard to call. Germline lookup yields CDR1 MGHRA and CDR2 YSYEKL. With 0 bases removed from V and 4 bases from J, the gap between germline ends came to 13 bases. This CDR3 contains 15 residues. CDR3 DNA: TGCGCCAGCAGCCAAGAACGGCAGGCTGGGTACGAGCAGTACTTC. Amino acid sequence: CASSQERQAGYEQYF.